The rows below give T cell receptor beta chains drawn from one sample of a study of shared clonotypes between healthy human individuals. Libraries were prepared by immunoSEQ multiplex PCR; TCRdb keeps only in-frame clonotypes and omits some of them. Here the sample spans around 2,000,000 clones, just under 95% being singletons. Source material: naive CD8+ T cells sorted from blood. The origin of the receptors is a man aged 18 to 29 in good health. Each CDR3 is given with its conserved first and last residue. Fields, in order: clone size, J gene, V gene, D gene, CDR3 DNA, CDR3 protein. The D gene is left open where the match is weak. The size field is filled for only some rows; it gives once, few, many or a size class.

.,TRBJ2-3,TRBV13,.,TGTGCCAGCAGCTTAGGCGACAGTAGCACAGATACGCAGTATTTT,CASSLGDSSTDTQYF
.,TRBJ2-1,TRBV4-1,.,TGCGCCAGCAGCCAAGAGGGCCTTCTGTACAATGAGCAGTTCTTC,CASSQEGLLYNEQFF
.,TRBJ2-1,TRBV4-1,TRBD2,TGCGCCAGCAGCCAATTCTCCCTAGCGGGTTCCCAGATGTACAATGAGCAGTTCTTC,CASSQFSLAGSQMYNEQFF
.,TRBJ2-7,TRBV15,TRBD1,TGTGCCACCAGCGAAGGACAGGGGGCCTACGAGCAGTACTTC,CATSEGQGAYEQYF
once,TRBJ1-1,TRBV2,.,TGTGCCAGCAGTGAGTGGAGATCTGAAGCTTTCTTT,CASSEWRSEAFF
.,TRBJ1-5,TRBV28,.,TGTGCCAGCAGTTCCCGGGGAACAGGGCATCAGCCCCAGCATTTT,CASSSRGTGHQPQHF
.,TRBJ1-2,TRBV20-1,.,TGCAGTGCTACCGGGGATGGCTACACCTTC,CSATGDGYTF
.,TRBJ1-1,TRBV5-6,.,TGTGCCAGCAGCTTGGGGCAGGCAGCGTACACTGAAGCTTTCTTT,CASSLGQAAYTEAFF
once,TRBJ1-6,TRBV29-1,.,TGCAGCGTACCTATCCAGGGAGATAATTCACCCCTCCACTTT,CSVPIQGDNSPLHF
.,TRBJ1-5,TRBV11-2,.,TGTGCCAGCAGTTTAGCGGGGGCGAGCAATCAGCCCCAGCATTTT,CASSLAGASNQPQHF
.,TRBJ1-1,TRBV10-3,.,TGTGCCATCAAAGACCCGGGAGGAATGAACACTGAAGCTTTCTTT,CAIKDPGGMNTEAFF
.,TRBJ2-1,TRBV7-2,TRBD2,TGTGCCAGCAGCTTAGCGACTAGCGGGAGATATGAGCAGTTCTTC,CASSLATSGRYEQFF
.,TRBJ1-2,TRBV27,.,TGTGCCAGCAGTCCCTCAGGGAGAGGGCTCCATGGCTACACCTTC,CASSPSGRGLHGYTF
.,TRBJ2-7,TRBV4-1,.,TGCGCCAGCAGCCCTACAGGGTTCGAGCAGTACTTC,CASSPTGFEQYF
.,TRBJ2-1,TRBV4-1,.,TGCGCCAGCAGCCAAGATTGGGCAGGGCGAGGGAATGAGCAGTTCTTC,CASSQDWAGRGNEQFF
.,TRBJ2-7,TRBV6-1,.,TGTGCCAGCCAGGACTACTCTTTATACGAGCAGTACTTC,CASQDYSLYEQYF
.,TRBJ2-5,TRBV11-3,TRBD1,TGTGCCAGCAGCAGCAGGGACAGGGGATTTCGGAAGACCCAGTACTTC,CASSSRDRGFRKTQYF
.,TRBJ2-7,TRBV9,.,TGTGCCAGCGGGGGCGGGATGATCCACGAGCAGTACTTC,CASGGGMIHEQYF
.,TRBJ1-1,TRBV4-1,TRBD1,TGCGCCAGCAGCCCCCGACAGGGAGGTACTGAAGCTTTCTTT,CASSPRQGGTEAFF
once,TRBJ2-7,TRBV29-1,.,TGCAGCGTTGAATTGGCCGATCAACCAACCTACGAGCAGTACTTC,CSVELADQPTYEQYF
.,TRBJ1-2,TRBV5-4,.,TGTGCCAGCAGGGATCTTTCGACGGTTCTAACCTTC,CASRDLSTVLTF
.,TRBJ1-2,TRBV27,.,TGTGCCAGCAGTTTATCTCCCAGGTTGGGCTACACCTTC,CASSLSPRLGYTF
.,TRBJ2-7,TRBV4-3,.,TGCGCCAGCAGCCAAGATCTCGGGACCGAGCAGTACTTC,CASSQDLGTEQYF
.,TRBJ1-2,TRBV9,.,TGTGCCAGCAGCGTAGTCCCCAGCGGGGGAGGCTATGGCTACACCTTC,CASSVVPSGGGYGYTF
.,TRBJ2-7,TRBV27,.,TGTGCCAGCAGTTCCGGAGAGGGCCCGGCGGGGGAGCAGTACTTC,CASSSGEGPAGEQYF
once,TRBJ2-2,TRBV28,TRBD2,TGTGCCAGCAGTTTTGCGGGGGGTAACACCGGGGAGCTGTTTTTT,CASSFAGGNTGELFF
.,TRBJ2-3,TRBV5-1,TRBD1,TGCGCCAGCAGATCTACGGGACAGCTAAACACAGATACGCAGTATTTT,CASRSTGQLNTDTQYF
.,TRBJ1-5,TRBV6-6,TRBD1,TGTGCCAGCAGTTGGACAGGGGGCGACAATCAGCCCCAGCATTTT,CASSWTGGDNQPQHF
.,TRBJ1-1,TRBV9,.,TGTGCCAGCAGCGATCCATGGGTCGAGGACGGGCAGAACACTGAAGCTTTCTTT,CASSDPWVEDGQNTEAFF